This T cell receptor beta chain was profiled in a study of PD-1 blockade in classical Hodgkin lymphoma. All patients experienced relapse after autologous stem cell transplantation, and brentuximab vedotin exposure was variable. Trimming took 5 bases from V and 5 from J; bases not matched to a gene: 5. Germline values: CDR1 MNHEY, CDR2 SMNVEV (reference sequence). The CDR3 has 14 amino acids. Measured with immunoSEQ multiplex PCR; TCRdb has only the in-frame clones, and not every one. Among under 95,000 clones listed, just over 90% were seen once. This sequence was found in a human donor with classical Hodgkin lymphoma. The sample in question was peripheral blood mononuclear cells (PBMCs), obtained at baseline. This chain connects TRBV27 to TRBJ2-2, with 7 bases that match TRBD1. In nucleotides, the CDR3 is TGTGCCAGCAGTAAGACAGGGTCAACCGGGGAGCTGTTTTTT. This translates into CASSKTGSTGELFF.